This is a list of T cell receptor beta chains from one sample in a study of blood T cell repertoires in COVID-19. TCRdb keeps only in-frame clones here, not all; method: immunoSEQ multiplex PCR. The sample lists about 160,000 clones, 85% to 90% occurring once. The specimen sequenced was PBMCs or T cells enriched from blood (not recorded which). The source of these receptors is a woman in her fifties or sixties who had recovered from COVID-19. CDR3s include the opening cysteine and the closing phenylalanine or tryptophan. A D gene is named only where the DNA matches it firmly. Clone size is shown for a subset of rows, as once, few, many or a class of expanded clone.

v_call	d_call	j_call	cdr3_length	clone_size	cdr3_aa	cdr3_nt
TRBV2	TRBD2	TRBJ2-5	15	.	CASPGAGGFKETQYF	TGTGCCAGTCCTGGTGCGGGGGGTTTCAAAGAGACCCAGTACTTC
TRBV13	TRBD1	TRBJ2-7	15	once	CASSSRQGMSYEQYF	TGTGCCAGCAGCTCCCGACAGGGGATGTCCTACGAGCAGTACTTC
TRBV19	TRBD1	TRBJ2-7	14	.	CATSPGQVSYEQYF	TGTGCCACCTCCCCGGGACAGGTCTCCTACGAGCAGTACTTC
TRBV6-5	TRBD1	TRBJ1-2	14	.	CASSYTGQGAGYTF	TGTGCCAGCAGTTACACCGGGCAGGGGGCTGGCTACACCTTC
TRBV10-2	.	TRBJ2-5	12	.	CASRQATRAQYF	TGCGCCAGCAGACAGGCCACCAGGGCCCAGTACTTC
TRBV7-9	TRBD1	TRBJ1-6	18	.	CASSFFRGQGGLDSPLHF	TGTGCCAGCAGCTTTTTTCGCGGACAGGGGGGCTTGGATTCACCCCTCCACTTT
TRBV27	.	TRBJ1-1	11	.	CASSALDRAFF	TGTGCCAGCAGTGCCTTGGACAGAGCTTTCTTT
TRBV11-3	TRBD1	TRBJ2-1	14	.	CASSEQGSYNEQFF	TGTGCCAGCAGCGAACAGGGGTCCTACAATGAGCAGTTCTTC
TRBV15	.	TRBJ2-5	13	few	CATSRQGGETQYF	TGTGCCACCAGCAGACAGGGAGGAGAGACCCAGTACTTC
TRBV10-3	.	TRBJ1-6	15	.	CAISESNRVNSPLHF	TGTGCCATCAGTGAGTCGAACAGGGTAAATTCACCCCTCCACTTT
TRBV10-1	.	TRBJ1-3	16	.	CASNAGGGGSGNTIYF	TGCGCCAGCAACGCTGGGGGCGGCGGCTCTGGAAACACCATATATTTT
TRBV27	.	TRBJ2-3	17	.	CASSLSPFSALTDTQYF	TGTGCCAGCAGTTTAAGCCCCTTTTCCGCCCTCACAGATACGCAGTATTTT
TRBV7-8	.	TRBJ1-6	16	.	CASSLKRGAQNSPLHF	TGTGCCAGCAGCTTAAAGCGGGGGGCGCAGAATTCACCCCTCCACTTT
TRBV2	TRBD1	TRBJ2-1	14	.	CASRGTGAKNEQFF	TGTGCCAGCAGGGGGACAGGGGCGAAGAATGAGCAGTTCTTC
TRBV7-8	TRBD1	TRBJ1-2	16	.	CASSRVGGQVYGGYTF	TGTGCCAGCAGCCGGGTGGGGGGACAGGTCTATGGTGGCTACACCTTC
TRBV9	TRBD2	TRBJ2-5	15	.	CASSVDPSGKETQYF	TGTGCCAGCAGCGTAGACCCTAGCGGAAAAGAGACCCAGTACTTC
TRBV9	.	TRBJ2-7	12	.	CASSQGLGGQYF	TGTGCCAGCAGCCAGGGTCTGGGGGGGCAGTACTTC
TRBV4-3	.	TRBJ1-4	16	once	CASSERAHSSNEKLFF	TGCGCCAGCAGCGAAAGAGCCCACAGCTCGAATGAAAAACTGTTTTTT
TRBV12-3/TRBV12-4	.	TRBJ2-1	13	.	CASSEGGTGEQFF	TGTGCCAGCAGCGAGGGGGGGACGGGTGAGCAGTTCTTC
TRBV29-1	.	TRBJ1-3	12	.	CSVALSGNTIYF	TGCAGCGTTGCCCTCTCTGGAAACACCATATATTTT
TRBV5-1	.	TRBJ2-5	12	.	CASSWGGETQYF	TGCGCCAGCAGCTGGGGAGGTGAGACCCAGTACTTC
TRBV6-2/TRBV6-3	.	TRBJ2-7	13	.	CASSYSIYYEQYF	TGTGCCAGCAGTTACTCTATTTACTACGAGCAGTACTTC
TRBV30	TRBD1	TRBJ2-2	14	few	CAWGQALNTGELFF	TGTGCCTGGGGACAGGCCTTGAACACCGGGGAGCTGTTTTTT
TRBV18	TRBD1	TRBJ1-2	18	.	CASSRKTPGQGGYYGYTF	TGTGCCAGCTCACGAAAGACCCCGGGACAGGGGGGGTACTATGGCTACACCTTC